Each of the 28 T cell receptor beta chains below was sequenced from the same sample in a study of blood T cell repertoires in COVID-19. Profiling relied on immunoSEQ multiplex PCR, and the TCRdb table lists in-frame clones only, not all of them. The sample holds 250,000 or so clones, almost 85% seen once. The specimen was peripheral blood. These receptors originate from a woman aged 80 or over with acute or convalescent COVID-19.

The V call is TRBV7-2, the J call TRBJ2-3, with 7 bases aligning to TRBD2. The CDR3 runs 15 residues. Germline-derived CDR1 and CDR2 are SGHTA and FQGNSA. V was clipped by 1 base and J by 0 bases; unmatched bases: 1. The CDR3: CASSLERGSTDTQYF. CDR3 nucleotides: TGTGCCAGCAGCTTAGAGCGGGGTAGCACAGATACGCAGTATTTT.

The chain has TRBV7-3 and TRBJ2-7; D is perhaps TRBD2 (6 bases). Germline CDR1 is SGHTA and CDR2 is FQGTGA. Trimming pared 8 bases from V and 3 bases from J, leaving 20 bases between. The CDR3 has 15 residues. The DNA for the CDR3 is TGTGCCAGCGACTGGGAACGGGAGAATGGCTACGAGCAGTACTTC. This codes for CASDWERENGYEQYF. Filled out from reference TRBV7-3 and TRBJ2-7, the complete variable domain reads GAGVSQTPSNKVTEKGKYVELRCDPISGHTALYWYRQSLGQGPEFLIYFQGTGAADDSGLPNDRFFAVRPEGSVSTLKIQRTERGDSAVYLCASDWERENGYEQYFGPGTRLTVT.

The chain employs TRBV11-3 and TRBJ2-7, with D tentatively TRBD2 (6 bases). The ends were cut back, 3 bases at V and 3 bases at J, with 15 bases in the middle. The CDR3 consists of 15 residues. Germline loops: CDR1 SGHNT, CDR2 YENEEA. The CDR3 sequence is CASSFSSESYYEQYF. The CDR3 DNA reads TGTGCCAGCAGCTTCTCTAGCGAGTCGTACTACGAGCAGTACTTC.

The V gene is TRBV6-5, the J gene TRBJ2-7; TRBD2 agrees at 8 bases. Losses at the gene ends were 7 bases for V and 7 bases for J; bases not matched to a gene: 6. This CDR3 contains 12 residues. Germline CDR1 and CDR2: MNHEY and SVGAGI. CDR3 in DNA: TGTGCCAGCACCTGGACTAGCTGGGAGCAGTACTTC. Translated: CASTWTSWEQYF.

The chain combines TRBV7-9 with TRBJ2-4; D remains ambiguous. Germline V lookup: CDR1 SEHNR, CDR2 FQNEAQ (reference sequence). V was cut by 6 bases and J by 1 base, with 10 bases left in between. This CDR3 contains 14 residues. CDR3: CASSVTGAKNIQYF. In DNA, the CDR3 is TGTGCCAGCAGTGTAACCGGGGCCAAAAACATTCAGTACTTC.

This clone was detected only once. Here the CDR3 reads CASSGAGSGRSYEQYF. The CDR3 nucleotides are TGTGCCAGCAGTGGGGCGGGTAGCGGGAGATCCTACGAGCAGTACTTC. The chain links TRBV6-1 to TRBJ2-7; 9 bases are a match to TRBD2. The V and J ends lost 4 bases and 1 base, in that order; junction bases with no gene match: 8. The CDR3 spans 16 residues. Germline V gives CDR1 MNHNS, CDR2 SASEGT.

The rearrangement uses TRBV6-5 and TRBJ2-5; TRBD2 matches 13 bases. Unmatched junction bases numbered 2, after V lost 2 bases and J lost 5 bases. There are 15 residues in the CDR3. Germline V gene lookup returns CDR1 MNHEY and CDR2 SVGAGI. DNA of the CDR3: TGTGCCAGCAGTTACCGGGGACTAGCGGGGGAGACCCAGTACTTC. Translated: CASSYRGLAGETQYF.

The gene calls are TRBV3-1 (or the pseudogene TRBV3-2) and TRBJ1-4, with D tentatively TRBD1 (5 bases). This CDR3 region has 15 residues. The V and J ends lost 3 bases and 0 bases respectively, with 8 bases between them. Germline V gives CDR1 LGHDT, CDR2 YNNKEL (reference sequence). The CDR3 sequence: CASSHGTATNEKLFF. CDR3 in DNA: TGTGCCAGCAGCCATGGGACTGCAACTAATGAAAAACTGTTTTTT.

V and J are TRBV4-3 and TRBJ2-1, with 11 bases matching TRBD2. The CDR3 length is 16 residues. Germline CDR1 is LGHNA and CDR2 is YSLEER. The trim removed 0 bases at V and 5 bases at J, leaving 3 bases unmatched. The CDR3 DNA is TGCGCCAGCAGCCAAGACGGGACTAGCGGCCACAATGAGCAGTTCTTC. Translating it yields CASSQDGTSGHNEQFF.

The chain has TRBV7-2 and TRBJ2-3; TRBD1 matches 7 bases. The trim removed 1 base at V and 4 bases at J, leaving 14 bases unmatched. The CDR3 spans 18 residues. Germline V lookup: CDR1 SGHTA, CDR2 FQGNSA. This chain's CDR3 is CASSLDRTGTDDADTQYF. DNA of the CDR3: TGTGCCAGCAGCTTAGATCGAACCGGGACAGACGACGCAGATACGCAGTATTTT. Filled out from reference TRBV7-2 and TRBJ2-3, the complete variable domain reads GAGVSQSPSNKVTEKGKDVELRCDPISGHTALYWYRQSLGQGLEFLIYFQGNSAPDKSGLPSDRFSAERTGGSVSTLTIQRTQQEDSAVYLCASSLDRTGTDDADTQYFGPGTRLTVL.

The rearrangement links TRBV4-3 to TRBJ1-2; tentatively, D is TRBD1 (5 bases). Trimming pared 1 base from V and 4 bases from J, leaving 10 bases between. The CDR3 length is 14 residues. Germline V gene sequence: CDR1 LGHNA, CDR2 YSLEER. In DNA, the CDR3 is TGCGCCAGCAGCCAAGCGGGGGAAACCTATGGCTACACCTTC. This gives the protein CASSQAGETYGYTF.

CDR3 DNA sequence: TGTGCCAGCAGTGAATCCGGGAGCTCCTATAATTCACCCCTCCACTTT. Protein sequence: CASSESGSSYNSPLHF. The J gene is TRBJ1-6, the V gene TRBV25-1; D is uncertain. The germline CDR1 and CDR2 sequences are MGHDK and SYGVNS. The CDR3 is made up of 16 amino acids. Trimming pared 1 base from V and 0 bases from J, leaving 7 bases between.

The chain links TRBV7-2 to TRBJ2-5; D is perhaps TRBD2 (7 bases). This CDR3 region has 14 residues. Trimming took off 3 bases at V and 1 base at J, with 9 bases between the two ends. In germline, CDR1 is SGHTA, CDR2 FQGNSA. The CDR3 here is CASSFGGRQETQYF. The CDR3 coding sequence is TGTGCCAGCAGCTTCGGGGGGCGCCAAGAGACCCAGTACTTC.

This chain links TRBV3-1 (or the pseudogene TRBV3-2) with TRBJ2-2, with 7 bases matching TRBD1. The CDR3 runs to 14 residues. Germline V gene data show CDR1 as LGHDT and CDR2 as YNNKEL (reference sequence). Trimming at V came to 2 bases and at J to 5 bases, leaving 2 bases not matched to a gene. CDR3 nucleotide sequence: TGTGCCAGCAGCCAACGGACAGGAACCGGGGAGCTGTTTTTT. Translated: CASSQRTGTGELFF.

The chain uses TRBV7-2 and TRBJ1-4; D unclear. Germline V gene sequence: CDR1 SGHTA, CDR2 FQGNSA. The CDR3 length is 13 residues. Trimming took 8 bases from V and 3 from J, leaving 10 bases between them. In nucleotides, the CDR3 is TGTGCCAGCTATGACGGGTCTAATGAAAAACTGTTTTTT. Its translation is CASYDGSNEKLFF.

J is TRBJ2-7 and V is TRBV10-3; 12 bases agree with TRBD2. The CDR3 is 13 amino acids. Germline V gene data show CDR1 as ENHRY and CDR2 as SYGVKD. V lost 5 bases, J lost 7 bases, and 3 bases stayed unmatched. CDR3 residues: CAISKLAGGEQYF. The CDR3 region has the DNA TGTGCCATCAGTAAGCTAGCGGGGGGGGAGCAGTACTTC.

This chain joins TRBV3-1 (or the pseudogene TRBV3-2) and TRBJ2-3, with 12 bases lining up with TRBD2. Germline values: CDR1 LGHDT, CDR2 YNNKEL (reference sequence). V dropped 4 bases and J dropped 3; count of bases not matched to a gene: 11. This CDR3 is built from 18 residues. CDR3 sequence reads: CASSPYRQTSGGTDTQYF. In nucleotides, the CDR3 is TGTGCCAGCAGCCCTTATCGGCAGACTAGCGGGGGAACAGATACGCAGTATTTT.

The chain employs TRBV5-1 and TRBJ2-7; D is perhaps TRBD2 (5 bases). This CDR3 is 13 amino acids long. Trimming took off 7 bases at V and 7 bases at J, with 18 bases between the two ends. Germline lookup yields CDR1 SGHRS and CDR2 YFSETQ. The DNA for the CDR3 is TGCGCCAGCCGTGGGAGCGGACTGCGAGAGCAGTACTTC. Translating it yields CASRGSGLREQYF.

This clone was detected only once. The chain carries TRBV19 and TRBJ1-1; D gene uncertain. In germline, CDR1 is LNHDA, CDR2 SQIVND (reference sequence). V was pared by 3 bases and J by 1 base, with 9 bases between. The CDR3 is 14 amino acids. The CDR3 here is CASSMRDTNTEAFF. For the CDR3, the DNA is TGTGCCAGTAGTATGCGAGACACGAACACTGAAGCTTTCTTT.

This clone has just a few counts. The rearrangement joins TRBV18 to TRBJ2-2; D call uncertain. There are 16 residues in the CDR3. The ends were cut back, 3 bases at V and 2 bases at J, with 13 bases in the middle. CDR1 is KGHSH and CDR2 is LQKENI in the germline V gene. CDR3 DNA: TGTGCCAGCTCACCCTCAGCGATTCAAAACACCGGGGAGCTGTTTTTT. Protein product: CASSPSAIQNTGELFF.

This chain uses TRBV29-1 with TRBJ2-7; possible D gene TRBD1, 6 bases. V lost 7 bases to trimming and J lost 1 base, with 11 bases between them. The CDR3 length is 12 residues. Germline V gives CDR1 SQVTM, CDR2 ANQGSEA. The CDR3 protein is CSAEDSSYEQYF. Written as DNA, the CDR3 is TGCAGCGCTGAGGACAGTTCCTACGAGCAGTACTTC.

J is TRBJ2-1 and V is TRBV15, with 9 bases identical to TRBD2. With 5 bases clipped from V and 8 bases from J, the junction kept 7 bases outside the gene matches. CDR3 size: 14 residues. Germline V gene lookup returns CDR1 LNHNV and CDR2 YYDKDF (reference sequence). This chain's CDR3 is CATSRGGAMDEQFF. The CDR3 nucleotides are TGTGCCACCAGCCGCGGGGGGGCCATGGATGAGCAGTTCTTC.

This clone came up once. The CDR3 loop is CSVEDLRGNGYTF. The CDR3 coding sequence is TGCAGCGTTGAAGATCTGAGGGGGAACGGCTACACCTTC. The rearrangement links TRBV29-1 to TRBJ1-2; maybe TRBD1 (6 bases). Germline CDR1 reads SQVTM; CDR2 reads ANQGSEA. The CDR3 runs to 13 residues. V lost 0 bases and J lost 8, with 13 bases in between. Supplemented by reference TRBV29-1 and TRBJ1-2, the full variable domain reads SAVISQKPSRDICQRGTSLTIQCQVDSQVTMMFWYRQQPGQSLTLIATANQGSEATYESGFVIDKFPISRPNLTFSTLTVSNMSPEDSSIYLCSVEDLRGNGYTFGSGTRLTVV.

The rearrangement joins TRBV3-1 (or the pseudogene TRBV3-2) to TRBJ2-7; no definite D call. The V and J ends lost 3 bases and 6 bases respectively, with 6 bases between them. This CDR3 contains 11 residues. Germline V gene sequence: CDR1 LGHDT, CDR2 YNNKEL (reference sequence). The CDR3 sequence is CASSHLREQYF. The DNA for the CDR3 is TGTGCCAGCAGCCACCTCCGCGAGCAGTACTTC.

J is TRBJ1-3 and V is TRBV11-2, with 8 bases fitting TRBD1. Germline loops: CDR1 SGHAT, CDR2 FQNNGV. Trimming removed 1 base from V and 0 bases from J; junction bases left unmatched: 2. This CDR3 contains 16 residues. CDR3 protein: CASSLGTGSSGNTIYF. The DNA of the CDR3 is TGTGCCAGCAGCTTAGGGACAGGGTCCTCTGGAAACACCATATATTTT.

This chain connects TRBV7-9 to TRBJ2-5; TRBD2 agrees at 11 bases. The CDR3 is 16 residues long. Germline assignment: CDR1 SEHNR and CDR2 FQNEAQ (reference sequence). The junction had 11 bases not matched to a gene; V was cut back by 6 bases and J by 5 bases. The CDR3 spells CASSLRLAGGRETQYF. CDR3 nucleotides: TGTGCCAGCAGTCTCCGCCTAGCGGGGGGTCGGGAGACCCAGTACTTC.

V gene TRBV19 combines with J gene TRBJ2-3; 7 nucleotides match TRBD1. The CDR3 covers 18 residues. Trimming at V came to 0 bases and at J to 6 bases, leaving 15 bases not matched to a gene. CDR1 and CDR2 (germline): LNHDA, SQIVND (reference sequence). The CDR3 protein is CASSIDHRGRLGRDTQYF. DNA of the CDR3: TGTGCCAGTAGTATAGATCACAGGGGTAGATTAGGTAGGGATACGCAGTATTTT.

CDR3 DNA: TGTGCCAGCAGCATTGGGAGGGCCAATCAGCCCCAGCATTTT. This sequence encodes CASSIGRANQPQHF. This chain uses TRBV6-5 with TRBJ1-5; D gene unclear. CDR3 length: 14 amino acids. Trimming removed 6 bases from V and 3 bases from J, with 12 bases in between. From germline, CDR1 is MNHEY and CDR2 SVGAGI.